The 3 T cell receptor beta chains below all came from one sample that was sequenced in a study of beta chain features in type 1 diabetes. Expressed TCRB transcripts were sequenced, since all the RNA that had been isolated was reverse transcribed. Assay used: immunoSEQ multiplex PCR; TCRdb lists only in-frame clones, some missing. The sample records around 200,000 clones, about 13% being singletons. The sequencing sample was made of central memory CD4+ T cells from blood. The receptors come from a woman under 30 in good health.

This clone was detected only a few times. The genes are TRBV6-5 and TRBJ2-5, with TRBD2 matching 12 bases. The V segment lost 2 bases and the J segment 4 bases; nucleotides outside the gene matches: 2. The length of the CDR3 is 15 residues. CDR1 is MNHEY, CDR2 SVGAGI, per germline. The CDR3 coding sequence is TGTGCCAGCAGTTACGCGGGACTAGCGGGAGAGACCCAGTACTTC. Its translation: CASSYAGLAGETQYF.

This clone was seen ten or more times. This chain uses TRBV29-1 with TRBJ2-1; D not resolved. Trimming left V 3 bases short and J 10 bases short, with 13 bases between. Germline values: CDR1 SQVTM, CDR2 ANQGSEA. The length of the CDR3 is 12 residues. Here the CDR3 reads CSVDLPGKEQFF. CDR3 nucleotide sequence: TGCAGCGTTGACCTCCCAGGAAAGGAGCAGTTCTTC.

This clone was found a few times. The CDR3 sequence is CASSLKGTGGLNQPQHF. As DNA, the CDR3 is TGTGCCAGCAGCTTAAAAGGGACAGGGGGCCTCAATCAGCCCCAGCATTTT. This chain connects TRBV7-3 to TRBJ1-5; TRBD1 agrees at 12 bases. V gave up 1 base and J gave up 3 bases; unmatched junction bases: 4. The germline CDR1 and CDR2 sequences are SGHTA and FQGTGA. CDR3 size: 17 residues.